The entry below gives a single TCR beta chain sequence along with its context. This sample stems from a study of control samples from healthy donors and cancer patients. Germline V CDR1 and CDR2: SGHRS, YFSETQ. Trimming pared 4 bases from V and 6 bases from J, leaving 14 bases between. This CDR3 has 14 residues. Profiled with immunoSEQ multiplex PCR; TCRdb holds only in-frame clones, not every one. Of about 39,000 clones listed, approximately 87% are singletons. The source material was blood. The J gene is TRBJ2-1, the V gene TRBV5-1; D might be TRBD2 (5 bases). This TCR was sampled from a man aged 60 to 69 in good health. The CDR3 nucleotides read TGCGCCAGCAGCCCAAACGGGATGGGCAATGAGCAGTTCTTC. This gives the protein CASSPNGMGNEQFF. The variable domain in full, completed from reference TRBV5-1 and TRBJ2-1, reads KAGVTQTPRYLIKTRGQQVTLSCSPISGHRSVSWYQQTPGQGLQFLFEYFSETQRNKGNFPGRFSGRQFSNSRSEMNVSTLELGDSALYLCASSPNGMGNEQFFGPGTRLTVL.